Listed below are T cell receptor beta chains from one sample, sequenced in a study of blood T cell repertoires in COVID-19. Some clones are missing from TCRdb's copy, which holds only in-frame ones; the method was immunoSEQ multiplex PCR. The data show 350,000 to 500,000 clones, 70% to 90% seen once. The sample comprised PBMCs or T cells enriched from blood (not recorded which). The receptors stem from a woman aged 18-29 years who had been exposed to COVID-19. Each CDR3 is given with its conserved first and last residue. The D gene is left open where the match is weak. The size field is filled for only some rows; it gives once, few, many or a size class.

CDR3nt: TGTGCCAGTAGTATCCCTCAGCGGGGGTCGTTAACAGATACGCAGTATTTT; CDR3aa: CASSIPQRGSLTDTQYF; v_gene: TRBV19; abundance: NA; len: 17; j_gene: TRBJ2-3; d_gene: TRBD2
CDR3nt: TGTGCCAGCAGGGAAACTAGCATTCCCACAGATACGCAGTATTTT; CDR3aa: CASRETSIPTDTQYF; v_gene: TRBV2; abundance: NA; len: 15; j_gene: TRBJ2-3; d_gene: NA
CDR3nt: TGTGCCAGCAGTCCTTGGGAGAAAGAGACCCAGTACTTC; CDR3aa: CASSPWEKETQYF; v_gene: TRBV28; abundance: NA; len: 13; j_gene: TRBJ2-5; d_gene: NA
CDR3nt: TGTGCCAGCAGTTTATCTATCGGTTTCGCAGGTATGGGCGAGCAGTACTTC; CDR3aa: CASSLSIGFAGMGEQYF; v_gene: TRBV27; abundance: NA; len: 17; j_gene: TRBJ2-7; d_gene: NA
CDR3nt: TGCGCCAGCAGCTTGTTTTCGGACAATAATAATTCACCCCTCCACTTT; CDR3aa: CASSLFSDNNNSPLHF; v_gene: TRBV5-1; abundance: NA; len: 16; j_gene: TRBJ1-6; d_gene: NA
CDR3nt: TGTGCCAGCAGTAACTCAGGGGTGAACATTCAGTACTTC; CDR3aa: CASSNSGVNIQYF; v_gene: TRBV2; abundance: NA; len: 13; j_gene: TRBJ2-4; d_gene: NA
CDR3nt: TGTGCCAGCTCACCAAACAAGGGGATCAATCAGCCCCAGCATTTT; CDR3aa: CASSPNKGINQPQHF; v_gene: TRBV18; abundance: NA; len: 15; j_gene: TRBJ1-5; d_gene: NA
CDR3nt: TGTGCCAGCAGCCCAGGGGAAACGAACACTGAAGCTTTCTTT; CDR3aa: CASSPGETNTEAFF; v_gene: TRBV3-1/TRBV3-2; abundance: NA; len: 14; j_gene: TRBJ1-1; d_gene: NA
CDR3nt: TGTGCCAGTAGTACGGGTACCGGGAGCGCTAACTATGGCTACACCTTC; CDR3aa: CASSTGTGSANYGYTF; v_gene: TRBV19; abundance: NA; len: 16; j_gene: TRBJ1-2; d_gene: NA
CDR3nt: TGTGCCAGTAGTCCCCGGGACAGGGGGATCAATCAGCCCCAGCATTTT; CDR3aa: CASSPRDRGINQPQHF; v_gene: TRBV19; abundance: NA; len: 16; j_gene: TRBJ1-5; d_gene: TRBD1
CDR3nt: TGCGCCAGCAGTGAGTCGGTAGATTACGAGCAGTACTTC; CDR3aa: CASSESVDYEQYF; v_gene: TRBV10-2; abundance: NA; len: 13; j_gene: TRBJ2-7; d_gene: NA
CDR3nt: TGTGTCAGAAGCTCCCCGATTATAGCGGGAGCATCCTACAATGAGCAGTTCTTC; CDR3aa: CVRSSPIIAGASYNEQFF; v_gene: TRBV7-5; abundance: NA; len: 18; j_gene: TRBJ2-1; d_gene: NA
CDR3nt: TGTGCTAGTGGCCCCCGGGTCGGGACAGGTATCGAGCAGTACTTC; CDR3aa: CASGPRVGTGIEQYF; v_gene: TRBV12-5; abundance: NA; len: 15; j_gene: TRBJ2-7; d_gene: TRBD1
CDR3nt: TGCGCCAGCAGCCCAGTGACAGGGCTGAACACTGAAGCTTTCTTT; CDR3aa: CASSPVTGLNTEAFF; v_gene: TRBV5-1; abundance: NA; len: 15; j_gene: TRBJ1-1; d_gene: TRBD1
CDR3nt: TGTGCCAGCAGTTTAACCCGGGCTTTCTTT; CDR3aa: CASSLTRAFF; v_gene: TRBV12-3/TRBV12-4; abundance: NA; len: 10; j_gene: TRBJ1-1; d_gene: NA
CDR3nt: TGTGCCAGCAGCAAAAGTTTCACCCAGCAGGGGGAAACAGATACGCAGTATTTT; CDR3aa: CASSKSFTQQGETDTQYF; v_gene: TRBV21-1; abundance: NA; len: 18; j_gene: TRBJ2-3; d_gene: NA
CDR3nt: TGTGCCAGCAGTAAATTCGCAGGAAGCTCCTACAATGAGCAGTTCTTC; CDR3aa: CASSKFAGSSYNEQFF; v_gene: TRBV28; abundance: NA; len: 16; j_gene: TRBJ2-1; d_gene: NA
CDR3nt: TGTGCCAGCTCCACGAGAAACACTGAAGCTTTCTTT; CDR3aa: CASSTRNTEAFF; v_gene: TRBV18; abundance: NA; len: 12; j_gene: TRBJ1-1; d_gene: NA
CDR3nt: TGTGCCAGCAGTTACTCGACTGGACATCTCACTGGCTACACCTTC; CDR3aa: CASSYSTGHLTGYTF; v_gene: TRBV6-5; abundance: NA; len: 15; j_gene: TRBJ1-2; d_gene: NA
CDR3nt: TGTGCCACCAGCATAAGCAGGGTCTCCTACGAGCAGTACTTC; CDR3aa: CATSISRVSYEQYF; v_gene: TRBV15; abundance: NA; len: 14; j_gene: TRBJ2-7; d_gene: NA
CDR3nt: TGTGCCAGTAGACGGGGGAGGGGAGTTTACGAGCAGTACTTC; CDR3aa: CASRRGRGVYEQYF; v_gene: TRBV19; abundance: once; len: 14; j_gene: TRBJ2-7; d_gene: TRBD2
CDR3nt: TGTGCCAGCAGCCAAGACCAGGGATTTGCCTTCTACACCTTC; CDR3aa: CASSQDQGFAFYTF; v_gene: TRBV2; abundance: NA; len: 14; j_gene: TRBJ1-2; d_gene: NA
CDR3nt: TGTGCCAGCAGCTCTGGAGGGGGGGCGGAGAATGAGCAGTTCTTC; CDR3aa: CASSSGGGAENEQFF; v_gene: TRBV5-4; abundance: NA; len: 15; j_gene: TRBJ2-1; d_gene: NA
CDR3nt: TGTGCCAGCACCCCTGGACAGGAGAAAAACATTCAGTACTTC; CDR3aa: CASTPGQEKNIQYF; v_gene: TRBV18; abundance: few; len: 14; j_gene: TRBJ2-4; d_gene: TRBD1
CDR3nt: TGTGCCAGCTCACCCGGCACAGATACGCAGTATTTT; CDR3aa: CASSPGTDTQYF; v_gene: TRBV18; abundance: NA; len: 12; j_gene: TRBJ2-3; d_gene: NA
CDR3nt: TGTGCCAGCAGTGCGGGACAGCTTAACTATGGCTACACCTTC; CDR3aa: CASSAGQLNYGYTF; v_gene: TRBV28; abundance: NA; len: 14; j_gene: TRBJ1-2; d_gene: TRBD1
CDR3nt: TGTGCCAGCAGGGGGGACAGGGGGAAGACAGATACGCAGTATTTT; CDR3aa: CASRGDRGKTDTQYF; v_gene: TRBV3-1/TRBV3-2; abundance: NA; len: 15; j_gene: TRBJ2-3; d_gene: TRBD1
CDR3nt: TGTGCCAGCAGCCCGGACAGGGGAAACAATCAGCCCCAGCATTTT; CDR3aa: CASSPDRGNNQPQHF; v_gene: TRBV4-2; abundance: NA; len: 15; j_gene: TRBJ1-5; d_gene: TRBD1
CDR3nt: TGTGCCAGCAGCCCGCTTCCCATACAGGATAACTCTGGAAACACCATATATTTT; CDR3aa: CASSPLPIQDNSGNTIYF; v_gene: TRBV9; abundance: NA; len: 18; j_gene: TRBJ1-3; d_gene: NA
CDR3nt: TGTGCCGGCCAGGGGGCTACCTACGAGCAGTACTTC; CDR3aa: CAGQGATYEQYF; v_gene: TRBV6-5; abundance: once; len: 12; j_gene: TRBJ2-7; d_gene: TRBD1
CDR3nt: TGCGCCAGCGAACGGGGGGACAGGGGGAATCGTGAGCAGTACTTC; CDR3aa: CASERGDRGNREQYF; v_gene: TRBV5-1; abundance: NA; len: 15; j_gene: TRBJ2-7; d_gene: TRBD1
CDR3nt: TGTGCCAGCAGCCAAGTACAGGGGGCGCGTGAAAAACTGTTTTTT; CDR3aa: CASSQVQGAREKLFF; v_gene: TRBV3-1/TRBV3-2; abundance: few; len: 15; j_gene: TRBJ1-4; d_gene: TRBD1
CDR3nt: TGCGCCAGCAGCCCAGAACCGCCATCGTACGAGCAGTACTTC; CDR3aa: CASSPEPPSYEQYF; v_gene: TRBV5-1; abundance: NA; len: 14; j_gene: TRBJ2-7; d_gene: NA
CDR3nt: TGTGCCAGCAGCTCCGGGACTACCCTCCTCGAGCAGTACTTC; CDR3aa: CASSSGTTLLEQYF; v_gene: TRBV5-6; abundance: NA; len: 14; j_gene: TRBJ2-7; d_gene: TRBD2
CDR3nt: TGCGCCAGCAGCTTGTGGGGGCCAGATCAAGAGACCCAGTACTTC; CDR3aa: CASSLWGPDQETQYF; v_gene: TRBV5-1; abundance: NA; len: 15; j_gene: TRBJ2-5; d_gene: NA
CDR3nt: TGTGCCACCTTGGCCCCGAACACCGGGGAGCTGTTTTTT; CDR3aa: CATLAPNTGELFF; v_gene: TRBV10-3; abundance: NA; len: 13; j_gene: TRBJ2-2; d_gene: NA
CDR3nt: TGCAGCGTTGAATCAGGAGGCTACACCTTC; CDR3aa: CSVESGGYTF; v_gene: TRBV29-1; abundance: NA; len: 10; j_gene: TRBJ1-2; d_gene: NA
CDR3nt: TGCGCCAGCAGTCAAACGTCCCAGCCAGGGAACGCCACAGATACGCAGTATTTT; CDR3aa: CASSQTSQPGNATDTQYF; v_gene: TRBV23-1; abundance: few; len: 18; j_gene: TRBJ2-3; d_gene: NA
CDR3nt: TGTGCCAGTAGTATCAACAGGGCAGGCACTGAAGCTTTCTTT; CDR3aa: CASSINRAGTEAFF; v_gene: TRBV19; abundance: few; len: 14; j_gene: TRBJ1-1; d_gene: NA
CDR3nt: TGCAGCGCCCGACAGAGCACAGATACGCAGTATTTT; CDR3aa: CSARQSTDTQYF; v_gene: TRBV29-1; abundance: NA; len: 12; j_gene: TRBJ2-3; d_gene: NA
CDR3nt: TGTGCCAGCAGCTTAGGATCAGGGCTCTTTAACTATGGCTACACCTTC; CDR3aa: CASSLGSGLFNYGYTF; v_gene: TRBV11-2; abundance: NA; len: 16; j_gene: TRBJ1-2; d_gene: NA
CDR3nt: TGTGCCAGCAGCACGGGGAACACTGAAGCTTTCTTT; CDR3aa: CASSTGNTEAFF; v_gene: TRBV28; abundance: NA; len: 12; j_gene: TRBJ1-1; d_gene: NA
CDR3nt: TGTGCCAGCAGCTCCACCGGTCCAACAGATACGCAGTATTTT; CDR3aa: CASSSTGPTDTQYF; v_gene: TRBV7-8; abundance: once; len: 14; j_gene: TRBJ2-3; d_gene: NA
CDR3nt: TGTGCCAGCAGCTTAGGGTCGTCAGACTACGAGCAGTACTTC; CDR3aa: CASSLGSSDYEQYF; v_gene: TRBV11-2; abundance: NA; len: 14; j_gene: TRBJ2-7; d_gene: NA
CDR3nt: TGTGCCAGCAGTTTAATGTCGAGGGCTAGAAACTATGGCTACACCTTC; CDR3aa: CASSLMSRARNYGYTF; v_gene: TRBV6-5; abundance: NA; len: 16; j_gene: TRBJ1-2; d_gene: NA
CDR3nt: TGTGCCAGCAGCGCGAGACAGGGGGAGAGGGAAAAACTGTTTTTT; CDR3aa: CASSARQGEREKLFF; v_gene: TRBV9; abundance: NA; len: 15; j_gene: TRBJ1-4; d_gene: TRBD1
CDR3nt: TGTGCCAGTAGTATCCCTAGACTAGCGGGAGGAAACAATGAGCAGTTCTTC; CDR3aa: CASSIPRLAGGNNEQFF; v_gene: TRBV19; abundance: NA; len: 17; j_gene: TRBJ2-1; d_gene: TRBD2
CDR3nt: TGTGCCAGCAGCTTAGCCGGGACTAGCGGGAGGGCCTCCTACAATGAGCAGTTCTTC; CDR3aa: CASSLAGTSGRASYNEQFF; v_gene: TRBV7-9; abundance: NA; len: 19; j_gene: TRBJ2-1; d_gene: TRBD2
CDR3nt: TGTGCCAGCAGCTCCCCGGACAGCCTAACCTATAATTCACCCCTCCACTTT; CDR3aa: CASSSPDSLTYNSPLHF; v_gene: TRBV3-1/TRBV3-2; abundance: NA; len: 17; j_gene: TRBJ1-6; d_gene: NA
CDR3nt: TGTGCCAGCAGCTTGCGGGGGTTGTCAACTAATGAAAAACTGTTTTTT; CDR3aa: CASSLRGLSTNEKLFF; v_gene: TRBV5-6; abundance: NA; len: 16; j_gene: TRBJ1-4; d_gene: NA
CDR3nt: TGTGCCAACCGGGACTTCTCGGCAGATACGCAGTATTTT; CDR3aa: CANRDFSADTQYF; v_gene: TRBV7-9; abundance: once; len: 13; j_gene: TRBJ2-3; d_gene: NA
CDR3nt: TGTGCCAGCAGTTTAGAAAGACAGAGATTGAACACTGAAGCTTTCTTT; CDR3aa: CASSLERQRLNTEAFF; v_gene: TRBV27; abundance: NA; len: 16; j_gene: TRBJ1-1; d_gene: NA